This T cell receptor beta chain was observed in a study of response to subunit inactivated influenza vaccine. The study, taken as a whole, reports: Few additional T cells are recruited per seasonal influenza vaccination, authors suggested.

TCRdb passed the RT-PCR reads through MiXCR, listing each CDR3 protein once. The sample yields hundreds of thousands of distinct CDR3 sequences, roughly 18% seen once. This clonotype has a count of ten or more. The antigen remains unidentified. CDR1 SGDLS and CDR2 YYNGEE come from the germline V gene. The CDR3 runs 16 residues. The germline V and J ends were trimmed by 1 base and 7 bases, with 17 bases remaining between them. V gene TRBV9 combines with J gene TRBJ2-2; possibly TRBD2 for D (5 bases). Sequencing used PBMCs from blood, obtained around 5 days after vaccination. This receptor was obtained from a man aged 50 or older who received an inactivated influenza vaccine. CDR3 loop: CASSVSNGVSIGELFF. The CDR3 region has the DNA TGTGCCAGCAGCGTATCTAACGGGGTCTCCATCGGGGAGCTGTTTTTT.